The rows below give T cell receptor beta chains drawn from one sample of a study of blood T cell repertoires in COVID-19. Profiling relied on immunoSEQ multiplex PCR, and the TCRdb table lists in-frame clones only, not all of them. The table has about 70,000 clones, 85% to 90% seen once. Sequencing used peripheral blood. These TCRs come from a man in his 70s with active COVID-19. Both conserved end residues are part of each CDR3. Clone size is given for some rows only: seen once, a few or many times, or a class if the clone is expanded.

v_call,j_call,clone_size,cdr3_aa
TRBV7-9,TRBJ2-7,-,CASSLRARLAGGPFYEQYF
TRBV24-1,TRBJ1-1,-,CATSEGGTEAFF
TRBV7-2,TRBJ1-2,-,CASTPDGDRLYGYTF
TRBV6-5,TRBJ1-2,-,CASSYPVPGVGYGYTF
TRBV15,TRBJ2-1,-,CATSRDVVQGVGFF
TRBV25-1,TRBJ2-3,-,CASSGRDYEDTQYF
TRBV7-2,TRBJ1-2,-,CASSLARARRGYTF
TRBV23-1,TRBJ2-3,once,CASSQSWTQYF
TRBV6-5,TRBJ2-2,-,CASGRAGELFF
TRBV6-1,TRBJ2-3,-,CASSGGQGVFRHTDTQYF
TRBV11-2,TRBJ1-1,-,CASSLVGRGRTEAFF
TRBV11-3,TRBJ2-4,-,CASSRGGTGAKNIQYF
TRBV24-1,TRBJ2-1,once,CATSPPGLGGNEQFF
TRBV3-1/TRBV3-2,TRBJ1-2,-,CASSQIGQGRVGYTF
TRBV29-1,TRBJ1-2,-,CSVEVRSYGYTF
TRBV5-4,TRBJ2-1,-,CASSLAGLYNEQFF
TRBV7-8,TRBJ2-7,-,CASSWGDGAYEQYF
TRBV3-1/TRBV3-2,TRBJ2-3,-,CASSQGPSPADTQYF
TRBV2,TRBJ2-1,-,CASSEGRGQGLQFF
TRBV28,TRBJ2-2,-,CASSLAGAGELFF
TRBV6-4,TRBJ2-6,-,CASSRTVTPGGANVLTF
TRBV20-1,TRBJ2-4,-,CSASGQARNIQYF
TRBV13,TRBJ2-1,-,CASSPNRVFVEQFF
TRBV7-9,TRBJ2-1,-,CASSLGGQLYNEQFF
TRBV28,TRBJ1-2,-,CASSLDPGVRGYTF
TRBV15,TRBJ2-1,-,CATSREPTNEQFF
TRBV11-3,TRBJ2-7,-,CASSPAGRGASYEQYF
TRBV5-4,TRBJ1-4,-,CASSGGTVTNEKLFF
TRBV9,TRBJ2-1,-,CASSRVENEQFF
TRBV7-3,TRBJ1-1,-,CASSLRGDRTGTEAFF
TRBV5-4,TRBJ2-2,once,CASSPTGGRITGELFF
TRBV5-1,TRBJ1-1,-,CASSPGQVMNTEAFF
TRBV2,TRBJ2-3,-,CASTGGSTDTQYF
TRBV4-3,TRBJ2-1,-,CASSHGLAEGDLDEQFF
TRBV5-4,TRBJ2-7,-,CASSTPGRQGSGEQYF
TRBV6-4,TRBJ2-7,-,CASGGSPYEQYF
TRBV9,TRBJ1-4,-,CASSVDRGGDEKLFF
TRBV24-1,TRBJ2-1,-,CATSDWGGQGRNEQFF
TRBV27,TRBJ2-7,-,CASSLSMAGLIYEQYF
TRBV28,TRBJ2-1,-,CASSKFGWNEQFF
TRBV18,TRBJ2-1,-,CASSPLASNSYNEQFF
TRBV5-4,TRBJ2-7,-,CASSLPGQGPKDSYEQYF
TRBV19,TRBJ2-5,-,CASSIDRASGIVQETQYF
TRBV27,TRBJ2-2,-,CASKPLGGGPSGELFF
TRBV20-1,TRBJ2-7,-,CSASEGANEQYF
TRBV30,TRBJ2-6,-,CAWSVEGGGANVLTF
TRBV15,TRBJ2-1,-,CATSRGGKGSYNEQFF
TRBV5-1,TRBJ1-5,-,CASSPDPGGNQPQHF
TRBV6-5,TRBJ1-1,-,CASTEAFHTEAFF
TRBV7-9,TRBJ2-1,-,CASSPGGSGFF
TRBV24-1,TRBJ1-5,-,CATSETGQPQHF
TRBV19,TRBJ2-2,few,CASGRGRSDTGELFF
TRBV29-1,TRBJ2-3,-,CSVPGQSSSAADTQYF
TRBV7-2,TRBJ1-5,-,CASSLGGRDSNQPQHF
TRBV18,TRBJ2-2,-,CASSPGAPDSGELFF
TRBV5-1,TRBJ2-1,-,CASSLTSGSNEQFF
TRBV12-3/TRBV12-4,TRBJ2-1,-,CASSLGPSDEQFF